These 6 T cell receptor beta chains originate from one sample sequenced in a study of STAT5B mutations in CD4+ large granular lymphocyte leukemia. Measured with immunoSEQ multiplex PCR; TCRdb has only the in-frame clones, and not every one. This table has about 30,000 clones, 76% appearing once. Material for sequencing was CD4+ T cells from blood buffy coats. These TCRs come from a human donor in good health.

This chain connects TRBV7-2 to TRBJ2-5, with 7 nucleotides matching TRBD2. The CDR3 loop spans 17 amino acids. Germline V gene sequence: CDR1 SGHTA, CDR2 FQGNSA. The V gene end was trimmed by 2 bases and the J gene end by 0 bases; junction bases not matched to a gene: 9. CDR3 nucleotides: TGTGCCAGCAGCTTAAGGGCTAGCGGAAGAAACCAAGAGACCCAGTACTTC. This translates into CASSLRASGRNQETQYF.

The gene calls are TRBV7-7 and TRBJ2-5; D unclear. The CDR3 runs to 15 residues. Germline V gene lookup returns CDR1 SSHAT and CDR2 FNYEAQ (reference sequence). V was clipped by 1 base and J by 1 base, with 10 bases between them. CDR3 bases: TGTGCCAGCAGCTTAGGGTCGGGCGCCCAAGAGACCCAGTACTTC. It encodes CASSLGSGAQETQYF. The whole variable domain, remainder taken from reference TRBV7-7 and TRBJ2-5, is GAGVSQSPRYKVTKRGQDVTLRCDPISSHATLYWYQQALGQGPEFLTYFNYEAQPDKSGLPSDRFSAERPEGSISTLTIQRTEQRDSAMYRCASSLGSGAQETQYFGPGTRLLVL.

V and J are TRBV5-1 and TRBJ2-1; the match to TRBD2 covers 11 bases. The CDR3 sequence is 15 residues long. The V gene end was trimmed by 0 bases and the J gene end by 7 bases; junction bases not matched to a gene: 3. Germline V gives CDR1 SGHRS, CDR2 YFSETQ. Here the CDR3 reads CASSLVASGRNEQFF. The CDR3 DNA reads TGCGCCAGCAGCTTGGTGGCTAGCGGGAGGAATGAGCAGTTCTTC. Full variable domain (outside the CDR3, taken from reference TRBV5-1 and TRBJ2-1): KAGVTQTPRYLIKTRGQQVTLSCSPISGHRSVSWYQQTPGQGLQFLFEYFSETQRNKGNFPGRFSGRQFSNSRSEMNVSTLELGDSALYLCASSLVASGRNEQFFGPGTRLTVL.

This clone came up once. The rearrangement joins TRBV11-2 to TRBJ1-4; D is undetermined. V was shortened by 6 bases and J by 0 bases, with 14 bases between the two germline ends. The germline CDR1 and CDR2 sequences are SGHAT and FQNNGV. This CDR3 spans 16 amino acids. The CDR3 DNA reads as TGTGCCAGCAGTCACCGTTTAGGGACAACTAATGAAAAACTGTTTTTT. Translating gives CASSHRLGTTNEKLFF.

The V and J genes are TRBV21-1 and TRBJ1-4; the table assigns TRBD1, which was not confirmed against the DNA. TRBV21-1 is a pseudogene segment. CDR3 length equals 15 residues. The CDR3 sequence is CFFRDRGLPNEKLFF. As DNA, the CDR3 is TGTTTCTTCCGGGACAGGGGGCTGCCTAATGAAAAACTGTTTTTT.

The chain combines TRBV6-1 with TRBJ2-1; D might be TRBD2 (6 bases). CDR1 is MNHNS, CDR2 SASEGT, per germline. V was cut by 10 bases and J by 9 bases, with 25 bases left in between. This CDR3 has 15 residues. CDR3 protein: CATLIPPGTGSEQFF. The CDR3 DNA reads TGTGCCACACTAATACCTCCCGGGACTGGTAGTGAGCAGTTCTTC.